These T cell receptor beta chains were read from a single sample in a study of blood T cell repertoires in COVID-19. Measured with immunoSEQ multiplex PCR; TCRdb has only the in-frame clones, and not every one. The sample lists 270,000 or so clones, approximately 82% seen once, with about 3.4% in the top ten. The sample was peripheral blood. These receptors were collected from a woman aged 18 to 35 with acute or convalescent COVID-19. Each CDR3 is given with its conserved first and last residue. The order of the fields is J gene, clone size, D gene, CDR3 length, V gene, CDR3 protein, CDR3 DNA. A D gene is named only where the DNA matches it firmly. Not every row has a clone size; where given, it reads once, few, many or a size class.

J gene: TRBJ2-7; clone size: -; D gene: -; CDR3 length: 14; V gene: TRBV7-2; CDR3 protein: CASSLGLTSYEQYF; CDR3 DNA: TGTGCCAGCAGCTTGGGGCTGACCTCCTACGAGCAGTACTTC
J gene: TRBJ1-5; clone size: -; D gene: -; CDR3 length: 18; V gene: TRBV14; CDR3 protein: CASSGVTDRPTEWQPQHF; CDR3 DNA: TGTGCCAGCAGTGGGGTTACGGACAGACCGACAGAATGGCAGCCCCAGCATTTT
J gene: TRBJ1-2; clone size: -; D gene: TRBD1; CDR3 length: 15; V gene: TRBV10-1; CDR3 protein: CASSELVGTGCGYTF; CDR3 DNA: TGCGCCAGCAGTGAACTCGTGGGGACAGGGTGTGGCTACACCTTC
J gene: TRBJ1-6; clone size: -; D gene: -; CDR3 length: 13; V gene: TRBV5-1; CDR3 protein: CASREDSHSPLHF; CDR3 DNA: TGCGCCAGCAGAGAGGACAGCCATTCACCCCTCCACTTT
J gene: TRBJ2-4; clone size: -; D gene: -; CDR3 length: 18; V gene: TRBV6-1; CDR3 protein: CASSEEGWGGVAKNIQYF; CDR3 DNA: TGTGCCAGCAGTGAAGAAGGTTGGGGCGGGGTAGCCAAAAACATTCAGTACTTC
J gene: TRBJ1-4; clone size: few; D gene: TRBD1; CDR3 length: 15; V gene: TRBV14; CDR3 protein: CASSVGTGIGEKLFF; CDR3 DNA: TGTGCCAGCAGCGTCGGGACAGGGATCGGTGAAAAACTGTTTTTT
J gene: TRBJ2-2; clone size: -; D gene: TRBD1; CDR3 length: 15; V gene: TRBV6-2/TRBV6-3; CDR3 protein: CASSRATGGSGELFF; CDR3 DNA: TGTGCCAGCAGTCGCGCGACAGGGGGCAGCGGGGAGCTGTTTTTT
J gene: TRBJ2-5; clone size: -; D gene: TRBD1; CDR3 length: 15; V gene: TRBV25-1; CDR3 protein: CASSDRGGTGETQYF; CDR3 DNA: TGTGCCAGCAGTGATCGGGGCGGGACAGGAGAGACCCAGTACTTC
J gene: TRBJ1-6; clone size: few; D gene: -; CDR3 length: 16; V gene: TRBV7-2; CDR3 protein: CASSLNQGSYNSPLHF; CDR3 DNA: TGTGCCAGCAGCTTAAATCAGGGCTCCTATAATTCACCCCTCCACTTT
J gene: TRBJ1-2; clone size: -; D gene: -; CDR3 length: 14; V gene: TRBV10-3; CDR3 protein: CAISTGIARNGYTF; CDR3 DNA: TGTGCCATCTCCACAGGGATAGCGCGTAATGGCTACACCTTC
J gene: TRBJ1-1; clone size: -; D gene: TRBD1; CDR3 length: 15; V gene: TRBV5-6; CDR3 protein: CASSFRDRANTEAFF; CDR3 DNA: TGTGCCAGCAGCTTCCGGGACAGGGCTAACACTGAAGCTTTCTTT
J gene: TRBJ2-6; clone size: -; D gene: -; CDR3 length: 15; V gene: TRBV18; CDR3 protein: CASHNPGTGANVLTF; CDR3 DNA: TGTGCCAGTCATAATCCGGGGACTGGGGCCAACGTCCTGACTTTC
J gene: TRBJ2-2; clone size: -; D gene: -; CDR3 length: 16; V gene: TRBV6-5; CDR3 protein: CASSYSTMKGSGELFF; CDR3 DNA: TGTGCCAGCAGTTACTCGACTATGAAGGGATCCGGGGAGCTGTTTTTT
J gene: TRBJ2-1; clone size: -; D gene: -; CDR3 length: 15; V gene: TRBV18; CDR3 protein: CASSSQNPSYNEQFF; CDR3 DNA: TGTGCCAGCTCATCGCAGAACCCTTCCTACAATGAGCAGTTCTTC
J gene: TRBJ2-6; clone size: once; D gene: -; CDR3 length: 19; V gene: TRBV6-2/TRBV6-3; CDR3 protein: CASSSPIQQQVPGANVLTF; CDR3 DNA: TGTGCCAGCAGTTCACCTATCCAACAACAGGTCCCTGGGGCCAACGTCCTGACTTTC
J gene: TRBJ2-2; clone size: few; D gene: TRBD1; CDR3 length: 15; V gene: TRBV14; CDR3 protein: CASSGTGKNTGELFF; CDR3 DNA: TGTGCCAGCAGCGGGACAGGGAAAAACACCGGGGAGCTGTTTTTT
J gene: TRBJ1-1; clone size: -; D gene: TRBD1; CDR3 length: 13; V gene: TRBV6-5; CDR3 protein: CASIRQGNTEAFF; CDR3 DNA: TGTGCCAGCATCAGACAGGGGAACACTGAAGCTTTCTTT
J gene: TRBJ2-2; clone size: -; D gene: TRBD1; CDR3 length: 15; V gene: TRBV5-8; CDR3 protein: CASSLDRGRIGELFF; CDR3 DNA: TGTGCCAGCAGCCTGGACAGGGGGCGGATCGGGGAGCTGTTTTTT
J gene: TRBJ2-1; clone size: once; D gene: -; CDR3 length: 14; V gene: TRBV2; CDR3 protein: CASSEGLIIEGQFF; CDR3 DNA: TGTGCCAGCAGTGAAGGACTCATTATAGAGGGGCAGTTCTTC
J gene: TRBJ2-7; clone size: few; D gene: -; CDR3 length: 14; V gene: TRBV7-2; CDR3 protein: CASSFGSGVYEQYF; CDR3 DNA: TGTGCCAGCAGCTTTGGTTCGGGGGTCTACGAGCAGTACTTC
J gene: TRBJ1-5; clone size: -; D gene: -; CDR3 length: 9; V gene: TRBV29-1; CDR3 protein: CSDSQPQHF; CDR3 DNA: TGCAGCGACAGTCAGCCCCAGCATTTT
J gene: TRBJ2-1; clone size: -; D gene: -; CDR3 length: 16; V gene: TRBV27; CDR3 protein: CASSLSVLGGRGEQFF; CDR3 DNA: TGTGCCAGCAGTTTATCGGTTTTGGGCGGCAGGGGTGAGCAGTTCTTC
J gene: TRBJ1-1; clone size: once; D gene: -; CDR3 length: 13; V gene: TRBV27; CDR3 protein: CASSLLTGTEAFF; CDR3 DNA: TGTGCCAGCAGCTTGCTGACTGGGACTGAAGCTTTCTTT
J gene: TRBJ1-3; clone size: -; D gene: -; CDR3 length: 15; V gene: TRBV9; CDR3 protein: CASSVEQLSGNTIYF; CDR3 DNA: TGTGCCAGCAGCGTAGAACAGCTTTCTGGAAACACCATATATTTT
J gene: TRBJ1-4; clone size: -; D gene: -; CDR3 length: 20; V gene: TRBV7-8; CDR3 protein: CASSRERQIPFEATNEKLFF; CDR3 DNA: TGTGCCAGCAGCCGAGAAAGACAGATACCCTTCGAGGCAACTAATGAAAAACTGTTTTTT
J gene: TRBJ2-1; clone size: -; D gene: -; CDR3 length: 15; V gene: TRBV7-9; CDR3 protein: CASSLGTLDFNEQFF; CDR3 DNA: TGTGCCAGCAGCTTAGGGACGCTGGACTTCAATGAGCAGTTCTTC